This TCR beta chain was sequenced in a study of technical replicates of blood from several donors. Only in-frame clones appear in the TCRdb table, and some are missing; sequencing was by immunoSEQ multiplex PCR. The data show about 73,000 clones, around 93% seen once. This TCR was sampled from a human donor in good health. Input material: T cells isolated from PBMCs.

CDR3 DNA sequence: TGCGCCAGCAGTGATCTATACGAGCAGTACTTC. As protein: CASSDLYEQYF. V and J are TRBV10-2 and TRBJ2-7; the D is unclear. The CDR3 covers 11 residues. Germline V gene data show CDR1 as WSHSY and CDR2 as SAAADI. V lost 3 bases to trimming and J lost 4 bases, with 4 bases between them.